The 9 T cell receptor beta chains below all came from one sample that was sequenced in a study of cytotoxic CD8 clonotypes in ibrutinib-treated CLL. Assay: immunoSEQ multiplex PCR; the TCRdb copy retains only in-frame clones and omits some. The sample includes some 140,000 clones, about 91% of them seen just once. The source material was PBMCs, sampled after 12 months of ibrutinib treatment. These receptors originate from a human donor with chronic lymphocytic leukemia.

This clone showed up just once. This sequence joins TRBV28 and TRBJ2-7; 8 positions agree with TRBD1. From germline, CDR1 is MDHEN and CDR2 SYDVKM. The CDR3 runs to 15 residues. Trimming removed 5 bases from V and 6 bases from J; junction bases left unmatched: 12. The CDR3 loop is CASSVYRGQGREQYF. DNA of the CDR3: TGTGCCAGCAGTGTTTATAGAGGACAGGGACGCGAGCAGTACTTC.

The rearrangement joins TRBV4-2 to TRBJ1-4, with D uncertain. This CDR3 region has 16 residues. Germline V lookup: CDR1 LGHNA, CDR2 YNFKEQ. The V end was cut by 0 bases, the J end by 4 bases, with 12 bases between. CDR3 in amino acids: CASSQDEGGNNEKLFF. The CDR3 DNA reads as TGTGCCAGCAGCCAAGACGAGGGCGGAAATAATGAAAAACTGTTTTTT.

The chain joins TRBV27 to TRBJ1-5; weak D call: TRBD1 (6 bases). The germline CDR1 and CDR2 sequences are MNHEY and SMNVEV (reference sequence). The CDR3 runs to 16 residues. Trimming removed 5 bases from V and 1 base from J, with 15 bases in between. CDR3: CASSPKGGYSNQPQHF. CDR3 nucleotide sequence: TGTGCCAGCAGTCCCAAGGGGGGGTACAGCAATCAGCCCCAGCATTTT.

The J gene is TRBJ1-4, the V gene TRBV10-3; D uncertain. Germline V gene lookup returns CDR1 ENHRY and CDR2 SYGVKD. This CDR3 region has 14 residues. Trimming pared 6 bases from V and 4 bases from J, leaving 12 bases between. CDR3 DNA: TGTGCCATCAGATCGACGGATAATAATGAAAAACTGTTTTTT. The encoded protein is CAIRSTDNNEKLFF.

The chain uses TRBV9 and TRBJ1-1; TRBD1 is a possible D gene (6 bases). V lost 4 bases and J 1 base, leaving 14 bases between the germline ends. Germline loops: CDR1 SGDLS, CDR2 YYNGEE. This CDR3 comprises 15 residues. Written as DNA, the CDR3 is TGTGCCAGCAGCCCTCCGGGACAACCGAACACTGAAGCTTTCTTT. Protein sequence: CASSPPGQPNTEAFF.

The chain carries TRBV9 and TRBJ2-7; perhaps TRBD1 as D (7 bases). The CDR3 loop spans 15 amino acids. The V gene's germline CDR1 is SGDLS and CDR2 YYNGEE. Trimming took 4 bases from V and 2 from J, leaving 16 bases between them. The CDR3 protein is CASSSLEGAAYEQYF. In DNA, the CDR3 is TGTGCCAGCAGCTCTTTGGAGGGGGCGGCCTACGAGCAGTACTTC.

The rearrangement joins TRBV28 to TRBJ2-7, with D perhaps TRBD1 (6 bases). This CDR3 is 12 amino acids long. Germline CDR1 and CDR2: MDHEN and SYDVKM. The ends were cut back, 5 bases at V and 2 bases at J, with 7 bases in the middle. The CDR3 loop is CASSGQTYEQYF. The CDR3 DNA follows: TGTGCCAGCAGTGGACAGACCTACGAGCAGTACTTC.

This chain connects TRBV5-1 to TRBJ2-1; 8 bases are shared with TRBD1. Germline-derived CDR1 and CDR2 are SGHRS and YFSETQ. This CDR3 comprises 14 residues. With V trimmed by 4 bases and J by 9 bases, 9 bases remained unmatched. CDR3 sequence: CASSPGGARSEQFF. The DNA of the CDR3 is TGCGCCAGCAGCCCAGGGGGCGCGAGGAGTGAGCAGTTCTTC.

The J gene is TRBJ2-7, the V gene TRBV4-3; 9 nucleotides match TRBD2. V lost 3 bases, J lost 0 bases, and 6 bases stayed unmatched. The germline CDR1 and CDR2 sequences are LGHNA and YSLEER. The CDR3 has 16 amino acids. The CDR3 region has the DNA TGCGCCAGCAGCCAGGTACTAGCGGGTAACTCCTACGAGCAGTACTTC. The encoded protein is CASSQVLAGNSYEQYF.